A selection of T cell receptor beta chains follows, all from one sample in a study of PD-1 blockade in mismatch repair-deficient tumors. Sequencing used immunoSEQ multiplex PCR; TCRdb keeps in-frame clones, though not all of them. The sample lists 80,000 to 130,000 clones, 82% occurring once. Sequencing used peripheral blood, obtained roughly 35 weeks after starting pembrolizumab. The receptor set was obtained from an adult with mismatch repair-deficient cancer. Both conserved end residues are part of each CDR3. A D gene is named only where the DNA matches it firmly. The size entry is marked missing in some rows and otherwise reads once, few, many or a size class.

d_gene: TRBD1
v_gene: TRBV6-5
j_gene: TRBJ2-7
abundance: NA
CDR3aa: CASTSDRVIDEQYF
CDR3nt: TGTGCCAGCACCTCCGACAGGGTAATAGACGAGCAGTACTTC

d_gene: NA
v_gene: TRBV6-1
j_gene: TRBJ2-1
abundance: NA
CDR3aa: CASSELLGDFNEQFF
CDR3nt: TGTGCCAGCAGTGAACTACTTGGGGATTTTAATGAGCAGTTCTTC

d_gene: NA
v_gene: TRBV7-9
j_gene: TRBJ2-6
abundance: few
CDR3aa: CASSLVGGSGANVLTF
CDR3nt: TGTGCCAGCAGCTTAGTTGGTGGCTCTGGGGCCAACGTCCTGACTTTC

d_gene: TRBD2
v_gene: TRBV19
j_gene: TRBJ2-7
abundance: few
CDR3aa: CASSRTSGTPGEQYF
CDR3nt: TGTGCCAGTAGCAGGACTAGCGGGACCCCCGGCGAGCAGTACTTC

d_gene: NA
v_gene: TRBV25-1
j_gene: TRBJ1-2
abundance: NA
CDR3aa: CASSDSSYGYTF
CDR3nt: TGTGCCAGCAGTGATAGTTCTTATGGCTACACCTTC

d_gene: NA
v_gene: TRBV6-6
j_gene: TRBJ2-7
abundance: NA
CDR3aa: CASRRRDLSHSYEQYF
CDR3nt: TGTGCCAGCAGGCGCCGGGACTTGAGCCACTCCTACGAGCAGTACTTC

d_gene: TRBD1
v_gene: TRBV5-1
j_gene: TRBJ2-4
abundance: NA
CDR3aa: CASSLDGTGRAKNIQYF
CDR3nt: TGCGCCAGCAGCTTGGACGGGACAGGGCGGGCCAAAAACATTCAGTACTTC

d_gene: NA
v_gene: TRBV7-9
j_gene: TRBJ2-1
abundance: NA
CDR3aa: CASSFSGSYNEQFF
CDR3nt: TGTGCCAGCAGCTTTAGCGGCTCCTACAATGAGCAGTTCTTC

d_gene: TRBD2
v_gene: TRBV6-5
j_gene: TRBJ2-2
abundance: NA
CDR3aa: CASSSVAGVTGELFF
CDR3nt: TGTGCCAGCAGTTCGGTAGCGGGAGTCACCGGGGAGCTGTTTTTT

d_gene: NA
v_gene: TRBV27
j_gene: TRBJ1-1
abundance: NA
CDR3aa: CASSLLPTNTEAFF
CDR3nt: TGTGCCAGCAGTTTACTCCCGACGAACACTGAAGCTTTCTTT

d_gene: NA
v_gene: TRBV29-1
j_gene: TRBJ2-2
abundance: NA
CDR3aa: CSVEPLNTGELFF
CDR3nt: TGCAGCGTTGAACCTTTGAACACCGGGGAGCTGTTTTTT

d_gene: TRBD2
v_gene: TRBV2
j_gene: TRBJ2-3
abundance: NA
CDR3aa: CASTVDSGSRTDTQYF
CDR3nt: TGTGCCAGCACGGTAGACAGCGGGAGCCGCACAGATACGCAGTATTTT

d_gene: NA
v_gene: TRBV5-5
j_gene: TRBJ2-5
abundance: NA
CDR3aa: CASSYSEAQETQYF
CDR3nt: TGTGCCAGCAGCTACTCGGAGGCACAAGAGACCCAGTACTTC